The 18 T cell receptor beta chains below all came from one sample that was sequenced in a study of shared T cell receptors in the human thymus. Assay used: immunoSEQ multiplex PCR; TCRdb lists only in-frame clones, some missing. The sample shows 630,000 or so clones, around 87% of them seen only once. These data were likewise used in another study, on human thymus T cells.

Sequenced input: thymocytes. The receptors come from a boy in the first two years of life with a congenital heart defect.

The chain uses TRBV9 and TRBJ2-1; tentatively, D is TRBD2 (6 bases). The germline V gene encodes CDR1 SGDLS and CDR2 YYNGEE. V lost 4 bases, J lost 0 bases, and 11 bases lay in between. The CDR3 covers 15 residues. As DNA, the CDR3 is TGTGCCAGCAGCTTCCGGGACTCCTCCTACAATGAGCAGTTCTTC. Its protein product is CASSFRDSSYNEQFF.

CDR3 loop: CASSQGSSGRADTQYF. CDR3 DNA sequence: TGCGCCAGCAGCCAAGGCAGTAGCGGGAGAGCAGATACGCAGTATTTT. The rearrangement uses TRBV4-3 and TRBJ2-3; TRBD2 matches at 9 bases. This CDR3 region has 16 residues. Trimming at V came to 1 base and at J to 4 bases, leaving 6 bases not matched to a gene. Per the germline V gene, CDR1 is LGHNA and CDR2 is YSLEER.

The chain combines TRBV28 with TRBJ1-2, with a possible D match to TRBD1 (5 bases). Germline V gene sequence: CDR1 MDHEN, CDR2 SYDVKM. This CDR3 region has 15 residues. Trimming removed 7 bases at V and 8 bases at J, with 23 bases between. CDR3 sequence: CASKTAGDYLGGYTF. The CDR3 region has the DNA TGTGCCAGCAAAACGGCGGGGGATTATTTGGGAGGCTACACCTTC.

The chain joins TRBV4-3 to TRBJ2-2; TRBD2 matches 9 bases. After removal of 2 bases from V and 5 bases from J, the junction contained 9 bases not matched to a gene. The CDR3 loop spans 17 amino acids. Germline V gene data show CDR1 as LGHNA and CDR2 as YSLEER. The CDR3 reads CASSQSWASGVTGELFF. The CDR3 nucleotides are TGCGCCAGCAGCCAAAGTTGGGCTAGCGGGGTTACCGGGGAGCTGTTTTTT.

The rearrangement joins TRBV5-6 to TRBJ1-1, with 9 nucleotides matching TRBD1. The CDR3 is 13 amino acids. V was pared by 4 bases and J by 5 bases, with 3 bases of the junction left unmatched. Per the germline V gene, CDR1 is SGHDT and CDR2 is YYEEEE. CDR3 residues: CASSPGQGTEAFF. Here the CDR3 DNA reads TGTGCCAGCAGCCCGGGACAGGGAACTGAAGCTTTCTTT.

The J gene is TRBJ1-4, the V gene TRBV6-5; tentative D call: TRBD1 (6 bases). V shed 4 bases and J shed 8 bases, with 11 bases lying between them. CDR1 is MNHEY, CDR2 SVGAGI, per germline. CDR3 length equals 13 residues. The CDR3 DNA sequence: TGTGCCAGCAGTTGGGGGGGCCGGGAAAAACTGTTTTTT. As protein: CASSWGGREKLFF.

This chain uses TRBV2 with TRBJ2-1, with 7 nucleotides matching TRBD1. CDR1 and CDR2 from the germline V gene are SNHLY and FYNNEI. This CDR3 spans 15 amino acids. After removal of 3 bases from V and 5 bases from J, the junction contained 7 bases not matched to a gene. The DNA for the CDR3 is TGTGCCAGCAGTGACCGGGACAGCGCACACAATGAGCAGTTCTTC. This translates into CASSDRDSAHNEQFF.

The chain combines TRBV27 with TRBJ1-4, with a tentative D call TRBD1 (6 bases). V was cut by 5 bases and J by 8 bases, with 24 bases left in between. The CDR3 covers 17 residues. The V gene's germline CDR1 is MNHEY and CDR2 SMNVEV (reference sequence). CDR3 residues: CASSRDNGVRVGEKLFF. The CDR3 DNA is TGTGCCAGCAGTCGGGACAATGGAGTCCGAGTGGGAGAAAAACTGTTTTTT. The complete variable domain, with remaining parts taken from reference TRBV27 and TRBJ1-4, reads EAQVTQNPRYLITVTGKKLTVTCSQNMNHEYMSWYRQDPGLGLRQIYYSMNVEVTDKGDVPEGYKVSRKEKRNFPLILESPSPNQTSLYFCASSRDNGVRVGEKLFFGSGTQLSVL.

This clone was detected only once. The genes are TRBV28 and TRBJ2-7, with D unresolved. Germline CDR1 and CDR2: MDHEN and SYDVKM. Deletions cut 5 bases from V and 1 base from J, with 18 bases between. This CDR3 region has 16 residues. CDR3 nucleotide sequence: TGTGCCAGCAGTGGCTTACTCAGCGTGAGGTCCTACGAGCAGTACTTC. It is translated as CASSGLLSVRSYEQYF.

The gene calls are TRBV4-2 and TRBJ1-1; D is possibly TRBD1 (5 bases). Trimming removed 4 bases from V and 1 base from J, with 7 bases in between. The CDR3 extends over 13 amino acids. Germline CDR1 reads LGHNA; CDR2 reads YNFKEQ. CDR3 loop: CASSLDTNTEAFF. The CDR3 DNA sequence: TGTGCCAGCAGCCTGGACACGAACACTGAAGCTTTCTTT.

The chain couples TRBV30 to TRBJ2-3, with D possibly matching TRBD2 (7 bases). Between the trimmed V and J ends, which lost 5 bases and 3 bases, there was a span of 15 bases. The CDR3 is made up of 14 amino acids. The V gene's germline CDR1 is GTSNPN and CDR2 SVGIG (reference sequence). As DNA, the CDR3 is TGTGCCTGGGGGGGGCGGGAGCGGACAGATACGCAGTATTTT. Protein: CAWGGRERTDTQYF.

The chain joins TRBV14 to TRBJ2-7, with TRBD1 identical over 9 bases. V lost 2 bases to trimming and J lost 5 bases; unmatched junction nucleotides: 13. Germline CDR1 reads SGHDN; CDR2 reads FVKESK. The CDR3 runs 17 residues. The CDR3 DNA is TGTGCCAGCAGCCAATCTCTCGGGACAGGGCCAACCCACGAGCAGTACTTC. Its translation: CASSQSLGTGPTHEQYF.

Turning to this clone: Additional DNA sequences in this sample encode the identical CDR3. CDR3 sequence: CASSGQGSTYEQYF. The CDR3 nucleotides read TGTGCCAGTTCGGGACAGGGGTCGACCTACGAGCAGTACTTC. The rearrangement links TRBV19 to TRBJ2-7, with 10 bases aligning to TRBD1. The CDR3 has 14 amino acids. CDR1 and CDR2 (germline): LNHDA, SQIVND (reference sequence). Germline trimming cut 8 bases from V and 2 bases from J; bases unmatched to any gene: 6.

The chain couples TRBV6-6 to TRBJ2-1, with TRBD2 identical over 11 bases. V lost 6 bases and J lost 7; bases outside the gene matches: 8. The CDR3 is 15 amino acids. The germline gives CDR1 MNHNY, CDR2 SVGAGI (reference sequence). CDR3 sequence reads: CASRPTSGGSNEQFF. DNA of the CDR3: TGTGCCAGCAGACCAACTAGCGGGGGTTCTAATGAGCAGTTCTTC.

This sequence joins TRBV5-6 and TRBJ1-6, with 7 nucleotides matching TRBD1. The V gene's germline CDR1 is SGHDT and CDR2 YYEEEE. J lost 6 bases, V lost 6 bases, and 12 bases had no gene match. This CDR3 region has 16 residues. The CDR3, as DNA: TGTGCCAGCACCACCAGACAGGGACCTATTAATTCACCCCTCCACTTT. Protein product: CASTTRQGPINSPLHF. The entire variable domain, with the rest obtained from reference TRBV5-6 and TRBJ1-6, is as follows: DAGVTQSPTHLIKTRGQQVTLRCSPKSGHDTVSWYQQALGQGPQFIFQYYEEEERQRGNFPDRFSGHQFPNYSSELNVNALLLGDSALYLCASTTRQGPINSPLHFGNGTRLTVT.

The V and J genes are TRBV7-4 and TRBJ2-7; D may be TRBD1 (5 bases). CDR3 length: 15 amino acids. The germline CDR1 and CDR2 sequences are SGHVT and SQSDAQ. With 4 bases removed from V and 2 bases from J, the gap between germline ends came to 15 bases. CDR3 sequence: CASSYLSIQAYEQYF. For the CDR3, the DNA is TGTGCCAGCAGCTACCTTTCAATACAGGCCTACGAGCAGTACTTC.

Here the CDR3 reads CASSHPVRQGKDEQFF. As DNA, the CDR3 is TGCGCCAGCAGCCACCCCGTCAGACAGGGAAAGGATGAGCAGTTCTTC. The J gene is TRBJ2-1, the V gene TRBV4-3; 7 positions agree with TRBD1. Unmatched junction bases numbered 13, after V lost 3 bases and J lost 8 bases. The CDR3 is 16 residues long. CDR1 is LGHNA, CDR2 YSLEER, per germline.

V is TRBV10-2 and J is TRBJ2-7, with D possibly being TRBD1 (5 bases). Trimming removed 0 bases from V and 6 bases from J, with 15 bases in between. Germline lookup yields CDR1 WSHSY and CDR2 SAAADI. The CDR3 extends over 15 amino acids. The CDR3 nucleotides read TGCGCCAGCAGTGAGTCGACAGACATCTGGCCCGAGCAGTACTTC. This gives the protein CASSESTDIWPEQYF.